The TCR beta chain under discussion was sequenced for a study of technical replicates of blood from a few donors. This clone was observed a handful of times. Trimming removed 5 bases from V and 2 bases from J, with 13 bases in between. CDR3 length equals 15 residues. CDR1 is MNHEY, CDR2 SMNVEV, per germline (reference sequence). Generated by immunoSEQ multiplex PCR, the TCRdb table keeps only in-frame clones and is missing some. Of 50,000 to 65,000 clones listed, almost 95% were seen once; the top ten hold more than 4%. Sequencing was done on a sample of PBMCs. This chain connects TRBV27 to TRBJ2-1; a weak D match, TRBD1 (5 bases). This receptor was obtained from a human donor in good health. Some clones in this sample may be carry-over from other donors' samples. The CDR3 sequence is CASSREGEPYNEQFF. CDR3 nucleotide sequence: TGTGCCAGCAGTAGAGAAGGGGAACCCTACAATGAGCAGTTCTTC.